This TCR beta chain was identified during a study of cytomegalovirus exposure and HLA in healthy donors. Study-wide results and limits: It was reportedly the case that the classifier diagnosed cytomegalovirus status with high specificity and sensitivity.

This clone appeared a single time. Its antigen is unidentified. Only in-frame clones appear in the TCRdb table, and some are missing; sequencing was by immunoSEQ multiplex PCR. The repertoire holds about 330,000 clones, with about 90% as singletons. These donors were members of the approximately 110-subject validation cohort, a group separate from the roughly 670-subject first cohort. Trimming stripped 3 bases from V and 6 bases from J, with 15 bases between. Germline V lookup: CDR1 SGDLS, CDR2 YYNGEE. The CDR3 runs 14 residues. Sequencing was done on a sample of PBMCs. The clonotype originates from a woman in her thirties in good health and CMV-seropositive. V is TRBV9 and J is TRBJ1-2; possible D gene TRBD1, 6 bases. The CDR3 spells CASSALQGGDGYTF. The CDR3 bases are TGTGCCAGCAGCGCGCTACAGGGAGGGGATGGCTACACCTTC.